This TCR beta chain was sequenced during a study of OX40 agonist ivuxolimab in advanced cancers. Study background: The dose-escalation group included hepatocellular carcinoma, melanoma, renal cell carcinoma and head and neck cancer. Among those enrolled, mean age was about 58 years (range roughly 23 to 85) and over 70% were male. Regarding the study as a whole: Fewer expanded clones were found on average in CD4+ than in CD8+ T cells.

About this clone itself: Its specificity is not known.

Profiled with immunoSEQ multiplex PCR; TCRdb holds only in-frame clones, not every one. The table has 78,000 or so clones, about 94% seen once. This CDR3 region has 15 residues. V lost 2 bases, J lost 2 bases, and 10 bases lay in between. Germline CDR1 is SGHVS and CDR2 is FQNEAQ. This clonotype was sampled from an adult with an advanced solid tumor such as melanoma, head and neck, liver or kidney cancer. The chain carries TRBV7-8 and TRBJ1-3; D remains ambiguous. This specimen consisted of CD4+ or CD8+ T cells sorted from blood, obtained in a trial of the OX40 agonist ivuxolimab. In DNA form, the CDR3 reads TGTGCCAGCAGCTTATCGGCGGTGGCTGGAAACACCATATATTTT. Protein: CASSLSAVAGNTIYF.